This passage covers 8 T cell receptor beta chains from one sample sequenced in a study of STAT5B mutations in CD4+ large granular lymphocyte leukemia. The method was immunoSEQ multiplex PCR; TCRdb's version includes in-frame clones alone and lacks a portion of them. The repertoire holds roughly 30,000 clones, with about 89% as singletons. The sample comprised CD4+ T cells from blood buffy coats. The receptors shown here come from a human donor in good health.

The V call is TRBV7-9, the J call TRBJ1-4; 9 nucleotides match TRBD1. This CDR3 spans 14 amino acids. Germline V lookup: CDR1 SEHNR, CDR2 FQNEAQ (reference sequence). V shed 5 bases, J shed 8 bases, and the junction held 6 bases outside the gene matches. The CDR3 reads CASSHRDREEKLFF. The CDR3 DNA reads TGTGCCAGCAGCCACCGGGACAGGGAGGAAAAACTGTTTTTT.

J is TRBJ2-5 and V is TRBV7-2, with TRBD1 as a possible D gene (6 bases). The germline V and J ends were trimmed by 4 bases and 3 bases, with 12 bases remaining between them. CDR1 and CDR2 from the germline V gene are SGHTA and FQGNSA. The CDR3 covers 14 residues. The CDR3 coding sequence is TGTGCCAGCAGCTCTACCGACAGGAAAGAGACCCAGTACTTC. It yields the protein CASSSTDRKETQYF.

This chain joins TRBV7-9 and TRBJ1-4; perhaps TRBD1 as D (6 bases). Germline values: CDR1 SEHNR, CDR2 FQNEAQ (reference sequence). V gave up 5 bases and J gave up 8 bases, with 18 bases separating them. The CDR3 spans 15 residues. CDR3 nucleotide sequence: TGTGCCAGCAGCGCTCAGGCAGGGGAGGGCGAAAAACTGTTTTTT. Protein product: CASSAQAGEGEKLFF.

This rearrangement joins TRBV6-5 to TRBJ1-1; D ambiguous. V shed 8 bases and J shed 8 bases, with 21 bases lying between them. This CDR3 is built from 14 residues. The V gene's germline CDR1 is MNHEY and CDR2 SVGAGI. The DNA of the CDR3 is TGTGCCAGCGCTAACGACTGGGAACTTGGGGAAGCTTTCTTT. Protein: CASANDWELGEAFF.

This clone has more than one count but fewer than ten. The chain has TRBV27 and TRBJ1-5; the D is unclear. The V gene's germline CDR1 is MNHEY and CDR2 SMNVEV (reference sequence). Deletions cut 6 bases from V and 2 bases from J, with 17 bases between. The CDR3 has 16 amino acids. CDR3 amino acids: CASSQSRVIGNQPQHF. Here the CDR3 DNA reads TGTGCCAGCAGCCAATCCCGGGTTATTGGCAATCAGCCCCAGCATTTT.

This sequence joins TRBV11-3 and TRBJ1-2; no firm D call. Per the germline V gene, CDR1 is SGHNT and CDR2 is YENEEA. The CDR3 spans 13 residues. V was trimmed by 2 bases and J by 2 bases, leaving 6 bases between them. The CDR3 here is CASSLQVNYGYTF. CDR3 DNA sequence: TGTGCCAGCAGCTTACAGGTCAACTATGGCTACACCTTC.

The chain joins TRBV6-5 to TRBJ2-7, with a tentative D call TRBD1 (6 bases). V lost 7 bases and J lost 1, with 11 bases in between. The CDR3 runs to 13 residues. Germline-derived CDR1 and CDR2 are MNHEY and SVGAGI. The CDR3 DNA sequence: TGTGCCAGCACGGACAGCCAATCCTACGAGCAGTACTTC. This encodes CASTDSQSYEQYF.

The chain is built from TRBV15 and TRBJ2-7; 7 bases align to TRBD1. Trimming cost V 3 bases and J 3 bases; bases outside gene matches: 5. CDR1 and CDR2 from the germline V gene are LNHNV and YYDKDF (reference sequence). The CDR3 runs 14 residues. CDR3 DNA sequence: TGTGCCACCAGCAGGCAGACAGGGCTCTACGAGCAGTACTTC. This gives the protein CATSRQTGLYEQYF.